Each of the 27 T cell receptor beta chains below was sequenced from the same sample in a study of graft-versus-host responses after intestinal transplantation. Intraepithelial and lamina propria lymphocytes were freed from processed graft tissue. The assay was immunoSEQ multiplex PCR, and TCRdb's table has in-frame clones only and misses some. The sample lists several thousand clones, roughly 69% seen once, with about 20% in the top ten. Sequences were derived from ileum tissue, sampled approximately 8 months after intestinal transplantation. All receptors come from a human patient who received an intestinal transplant, so some T cells may come from the graft donor.

The chain links TRBV7-2 to TRBJ2-3; D is unclear. Germline CDR1 reads SGHTA; CDR2 reads FQGNSA. The CDR3 has 14 residues. Between the trimmed V and J ends, which lost 9 bases and 0 bases, there was a span of 13 bases. CDR3 protein: CASALLGSTDTQYF. The CDR3, as DNA: TGTGCCAGTGCGTTGTTGGGGAGCACAGATACGCAGTATTTT.

The V call is TRBV29-1, the J call TRBJ2-2; 8 bases are shared with TRBD1. This CDR3 has 13 residues. The germline V gene has CDR1 SQVTM and CDR2 ANQGSEA. The CDR3 reads CSAGTGPTGELFF. Written as DNA, the CDR3 is TGCAGTGCCGGGACAGGTCCCACCGGGGAGCTGTTTTTT.

The V gene is TRBV25-1, the J gene TRBJ2-1; D is unresolved. The CDR3 consists of 14 residues. The V end lost 3 bases, the J end lost 10 bases, and 16 bases lay between the germline ends. The germline V gene encodes CDR1 MGHDK and CDR2 SYGVNS. The CDR3 protein is CASSEWLSQGEQFF. As DNA, the CDR3 is TGTGCCAGCAGTGAGTGGCTCTCGCAAGGGGAGCAGTTCTTC. The full variable domain, its missing parts supplied by reference TRBV25-1 and TRBJ2-1, is EADIYQTPRYLVIGTGKKITLECSQTMGHDKMYWYQQDPGMELHLIHYSYGVNSTEKGDLSSESTVSRIRTEHFPLTLESARPSHTSQYLCASSEWLSQGEQFFGPGTRLTVL.

This chain uses TRBV6-1 with TRBJ2-4; D gene ambiguous. Germline V CDR1 and CDR2: MNHNS, SASEGT. Deletions cut 5 bases from V and 1 base from J, with 9 bases between. CDR3 size: 14 residues. The CDR3 region is CASSLQSAKNIQYF. The CDR3 DNA is TGTGCCAGCAGTTTACAGTCGGCCAAAAACATTCAGTACTTC.

This chain joins TRBV12-2 and TRBJ1-4; the DNA was not compared with TRBD1, the D call given in the table. TRBV12-2 is a pseudogene. The CDR3 has 15 amino acids. CDR3: CASRLADRVGEKLFF. For the CDR3, the DNA is TGTGCAAGTCGCTTAGCGGACAGGGTGGGTGAAAAACTGTTTTTT.

This clone was found a few times. The chain joins TRBV10-3 to TRBJ1-1; D gene unclear. CDR1 is ENHRY, CDR2 SYGVKD, per germline. The CDR3 spans 12 residues. The V end was cut by 7 bases, the J end by 7 bases, with 13 bases between. The CDR3 nucleotides read TGTGCCATCATGAGTCAGGCGTTTGAAGCTTTCTTT. It specifies CAIMSQAFEAFF.

V and J are TRBV27 and TRBJ2-1, with 13 bases matching TRBD2. V trimming: 4 bases; J trimming: 4 bases; junction bases outside the gene matches: 10. Germline V gene lookup returns CDR1 MNHEY and CDR2 SMNVEV (reference sequence). The CDR3 length is 18 residues. DNA of the CDR3: TGTGCCAGCAGTTCCTTGAGACTAGCGGGGGGCCAATACAATGAGCAGTTCTTC. It specifies CASSSLRLAGGQYNEQFF.

The chain links TRBV5-4 to TRBJ1-2, with 12 bases lining up with TRBD1. The CDR3 length is 14 residues. Germline values: CDR1 SGHNT, CDR2 YYREEE (reference sequence). The V segment lost 0 bases and the J segment 8 bases; nucleotides outside the gene matches: 2. CDR3 region: CASSLGGTGGGYTF. DNA for the CDR3: TGTGCCAGCAGCTTGGGGGGGACAGGGGGCGGCTACACCTTC.

V is TRBV4-3 and J is TRBJ2-1; 8 nucleotides agree with TRBD1. CDR3 length: 14 amino acids. Trimming cost V 0 bases and J 8 bases; bases outside gene matches: 3. Germline lookup yields CDR1 LGHNA and CDR2 YSLEER. DNA of the CDR3: TGCGCCAGCAGCCAAGATCAGGGGGCCTATGAGCAGTTCTTC. Its protein product is CASSQDQGAYEQFF.

The V and J genes are TRBV7-3 and TRBJ2-1, with 12 bases lining up with TRBD2. With V trimmed by 0 bases and J by 14 bases, 5 bases remained unmatched. The CDR3 is made up of 14 amino acids. CDR1 is SGHTA, CDR2 FQGTGA, per germline. The chain's CDR3 is CASSLTRASGGEFF. DNA of the CDR3: TGTGCCAGCAGCTTAACCCGGGCTAGCGGGGGGGAGTTCTTC.

The V gene is TRBV7-2, the J gene TRBJ2-7; D is perhaps TRBD2 (6 bases). The germline V gene encodes CDR1 SGHTA and CDR2 FQGNSA. Trimming removed 2 bases at V and 5 bases at J, with 19 bases between. The CDR3 contains 16 residues. CDR3 sequence: CASSLNTRPGGDEQYF. In DNA form, the CDR3 reads TGTGCCAGCAGCTTAAATACCCGACCAGGAGGGGACGAGCAGTACTTC.

The chain carries TRBV11-2 and TRBJ1-1, with 7 bases aligning to TRBD1. Germline loops: CDR1 SGHAT, CDR2 FQNNGV. This CDR3 comprises 15 residues. V lost 5 bases, J lost 5 bases, and 11 bases stayed unmatched. This CDR3 reads CASSIKQGRKTEAFF. The CDR3 DNA is TGTGCCAGCAGCATTAAACAGGGGAGGAAGACTGAAGCTTTCTTT.

V is TRBV6-5 and J is TRBJ1-5, with D tentatively TRBD1 (6 bases). Between the trimmed V and J ends, which lost 4 bases and 2 bases, there was a span of 15 bases. Per germline, CDR1 MNHEY and CDR2 SVGAGI. The CDR3 contains 16 residues. The CDR3 region is CASSFQGPGGNQPQHF. CDR3 DNA sequence: TGTGCCAGCAGTTTCCAGGGGCCCGGAGGCAATCAGCCCCAGCATTTT.

The V and J genes are TRBV6-4 and TRBJ2-3; 8 bases line up with TRBD2. This CDR3 has 15 residues. Germline lookup yields CDR1 MRHNA and CDR2 SNTAGT. V lost 0 bases, J lost 2 bases, and 1 base stayed unmatched. Written as DNA, the CDR3 is TGTGCCAGCAGTGACTCAGCGGGGGCCACAGATACGCAGTATTTT. This sequence encodes CASSDSAGATDTQYF.

This clone appeared a few times. This chain joins TRBV27 and TRBJ2-1; perhaps TRBD1 as D (6 bases). This CDR3 contains 15 residues. Germline CDR1 is MNHEY and CDR2 is SMNVEV (reference sequence). V was pared by 5 bases and J by 3 bases, with 14 bases between. For the CDR3, the DNA is TGTGCCAGCAGTATAGGGGGTGGGGACTACAATGAGCAGTTCTTC. Amino acid sequence: CASSIGGGDYNEQFF.

The rearrangement joins TRBV9 to TRBJ2-5, with TRBD2 matching 11 bases. Losses at the gene ends were 2 bases for V and 7 bases for J; bases not matched to a gene: 10. Germline V gene lookup returns CDR1 SGDLS and CDR2 YYNGEE. This CDR3 has 16 amino acids. The CDR3 loop is CASSVSSGGTGGTQYF. Written as DNA, the CDR3 is TGTGCCAGCAGCGTCTCTAGCGGGGGGACCGGAGGGACCCAGTACTTC.

The chain carries TRBV4-2 and TRBJ2-3; 8 positions agree with TRBD2. From germline, CDR1 is LGHNA and CDR2 YNFKEQ. Losses at the gene ends were 4 bases for V and 9 bases for J; bases not matched to a gene: 15. The CDR3 length is 16 residues. CDR3 nucleotides: TGTGCCAGCAGCCTCTTCGGGGGGGTCGGATATGGGACGCAGTATTTT. It is translated as CASSLFGGVGYGTQYF.

With respect to this clone: The junction and the germline gene differ at one end; a read error may be behind it. J is TRBJ1-6 and V is TRBV28, with D hard to call. The CDR3 loop spans 12 amino acids. Per the germline V gene, CDR1 is MDHEN and CDR2 is SYDVKM. CDR3 sequence (DNA): TGTGCCAGCAGCCCCTACAATTCACCCCTCCACTTT. Residues: CASSPYNSPLHF. Together with reference TRBV28 and TRBJ1-6, the CDR3 gives the full variable domain: DVKVTQSSRYLVKRTGEKVFLECVQDMDHENMFWYRQDPGLGLRLIYFSYDVKMKEKGDIPEGYSVSREKKERFSLILESASTNQTSMYLCASSPYNSPLHFGNGTRLTVT.

This clone was seen just once. The chain joins TRBV21-1 to TRBJ1-5; the table names TRBD1, a call not compared with the DNA. TRBV21-1 corresponds to a pseudogene. The CDR3 is made up of 16 amino acids. CDR3 protein: CASIRPSDRGGQPQHF. In DNA, the CDR3 is TGTGCCAGCATCAGACCTTCGGACAGGGGCGGGCAGCCCCAGCATTTT.

In its sample, this clone ranks as medium-sized (0.01 to 0.1%). V is TRBV23-1 and J is TRBJ2-7; D is perhaps TRBD2 (5 bases). TRBV23-1 is filed as an ORF, its function uncertain. This CDR3 contains 14 residues. V dropped 8 bases and J dropped 0 bases, with 14 bases sitting between them. Here the CDR3 DNA reads TGCGCCAGCGGGAAACGGGATGGCTCCTACGAGCAGTACGTC. Encoded protein: CASGKRDGSYEQYV.

The V and J genes are TRBV6-5 and TRBJ2-7; no firm D call. The V gene lost 6 bases and the J gene lost 7 bases, with 13 bases spanning the gap. The CDR3 loop spans 12 amino acids. Germline V CDR1 and CDR2: MNHEY, SVGAGI. The CDR3 region is CASSCPIVEQYV. CDR3 bases: TGTGCCAGCAGCTGCCCGATCGTTGAGCAGTACGTC.

The chain combines TRBV29-1 with TRBJ2-5; TRBD2 matches at 13 bases. This CDR3 is built from 14 residues. Germline trimming cut 6 bases from V and 5 bases from J; bases unmatched to any gene: 6. CDR1 is SQVTM, CDR2 ANQGSEA, per germline. The chain's CDR3 is CSVGTSGDFETQYF. CDR3 in DNA: TGCAGCGTCGGGACTAGCGGGGACTTTGAGACCCAGTACTTC.

The chain couples TRBV5-1 to TRBJ1-4, with a possible D match to TRBD1 (5 bases). This CDR3 is built from 14 residues. V dropped 4 bases and J dropped 8 bases, with 15 bases sitting between them. CDR1 is SGHRS and CDR2 is YFSETQ in the germline V gene. The CDR3 nucleotides read TGCGCCAGCAGCCCCCCGGGGGAGGACGAAAAACTGTTTTTT. Translation: CASSPPGEDEKLFF.

This clone was picked up a small number of times. The same CDR3 also results from other DNA sequences found in this sample. The gene calls are TRBV6-5 and TRBJ1-1; TRBD1 might be the D (6 bases). CDR3 length: 13 amino acids. Trimming took 6 bases from V and 1 from J, leaving 9 bases between them. Germline assignment: CDR1 MNHEY and CDR2 SVGAGI. The CDR3 region has the DNA TGTGCCAGCAGCCCAGGGGCGAACACTGAAGCTTTCTTT. Encoded protein: CASSPGANTEAFF.

This clone has only a few counts. The rearrangement uses TRBV4-1 and TRBJ1-4; 7 bases align to TRBD1. CDR1 MGHRA and CDR2 YSYEKL come from the germline V gene. This CDR3 contains 18 residues. The junction had 9 bases not matched to a gene; V was cut back by 0 bases and J by 2 bases. The CDR3 sequence is CASSQDLVRDSTNEKLFF. In DNA form, the CDR3 reads TGCGCCAGCAGCCAAGATCTCGTTCGGGACAGTACTAATGAAAAACTGTTTTTT.

This clone has just a few counts. The chain uses TRBV6-5 and TRBJ2-2; D is perhaps TRBD1 (5 bases). The CDR3 spans 16 residues. CDR1 and CDR2 from the germline V gene are MNHEY and SVGAGI. Trimming took 2 bases from V and 1 from J, leaving 11 bases between them. The CDR3 here is CASSYTQGGNTGELFF. The CDR3 DNA sequence: TGTGCCAGCAGTTACACCCAGGGTGGGAACACCGGGGAGCTGTTTTTT.

The gene calls are TRBV6-5 and TRBJ1-3; D ambiguous. Germline V gene data show CDR1 as MNHEY and CDR2 as SVGAGI. Trimming left V 2 bases short and J 0 bases short, with 11 bases between. This CDR3 comprises 16 residues. Written as DNA, the CDR3 is TGTGCCAGCAGTTACCACGGCTTGAGCTCTGGAAACACCATATATTTT. Amino acid sequence: CASSYHGLSSGNTIYF.